This is a list of T cell receptor beta chains from one sample in a study of blood T cell repertoires in COVID-19. TCRdb keeps only in-frame clones here, not all; method: immunoSEQ multiplex PCR. The sample holds 300,000 or so clones, 75% to 95% seen once. The sequencing input was PBMCs or T cells enriched from blood (not recorded which). These receptors all come from a woman aged 30 to 39 who had recovered from COVID-19. CDR3s include the opening cysteine and the closing phenylalanine or tryptophan. Fields, in order: clone size, V gene, J gene, D gene, CDR3 DNA, CDR3 protein. D genes are given only for firm matches. Rows give clone size only sometimes, using once, few, many, or a class for an expanded clone.

few	TRBV7-2	TRBJ2-2	TRBD2	TGTGCCAGCAGCCTAACTAGCGGGAGAGGTGCCGGGGAGCTGTTTTTT	CASSLTSGRGAGELFF
once	TRBV27	TRBJ2-5	TRBD1	TGTGCCAGCAGTCGCAGGGGGGAGACCCAGTACTTC	CASSRRGETQYF
NA	TRBV28	TRBJ2-7	NA	TGTGCCAGCAGTCCAAACAGGGTCGGTTCCTACGAGCAGTACTTC	CASSPNRVGSYEQYF
few	TRBV5-4	TRBJ2-1	NA	TGTGCCAGCAGCATCAACAATGAGCAGTTCTTC	CASSINNEQFF
NA	TRBV9	TRBJ2-7	NA	TGTGCCAGCAGCTTAACACCGGACTATTCCTACGAGCAGTACTTC	CASSLTPDYSYEQYF
NA	TRBV16	TRBJ1-5	TRBD1	TGTGCCAGCAGCCCCGGCAGGGGGAATAGCAATCAGCCCCAGCATTTT	CASSPGRGNSNQPQHF
NA	TRBV11-2	TRBJ1-5	NA	TGTGCCAGCAGCTTAGATCTGGGCTACCCCCAGCATTTT	CASSLDLGYPQHF
NA	TRBV11-2	TRBJ2-1	NA	TGTGCCAGCAGCTTTGTAGCGGCCGCCTACAATGAGCAGTTCTTC	CASSFVAAAYNEQFF
NA	TRBV9	TRBJ2-1	TRBD1	TGTGCCAGCAGCGTAGAAGGGGGCTCTCAGTTCTTC	CASSVEGGSQFF
NA	TRBV18	TRBJ1-2	TRBD1	TGTGCCAGCTCACCCAAGCAGGGGGCAGGCTACACCTTC	CASSPKQGAGYTF
NA	TRBV9	TRBJ2-7	NA	TGTGCCAGCAGCGTTAACTCCGGGGAGGACGAGCAGTACTTC	CASSVNSGEDEQYF
NA	TRBV5-1	TRBJ1-4	NA	TGCGCCAGCAGCATTGCTACCGGGGGGAGCGCTAATGAAAAACTGTTTTTT	CASSIATGGSANEKLFF
NA	TRBV7-7	TRBJ1-6	NA	TGTGCTAGCAGTTACGACAATTCCCCCGGTTCACCCCTCCACTTT	CASSYDNSPGSPLHF
NA	TRBV12-3/TRBV12-4	TRBJ1-2	NA	TGTGCCAGCAGTTTACCCCCGGGGGTTGGCTACACCTTC	CASSLPPGVGYTF
once	TRBV10-3	TRBJ1-4	TRBD1	TGTGCCATCAGCCCGGACAGGGGAGGCGAAAAACTGTTTTTT	CAISPDRGGEKLFF
once	TRBV10-2	TRBJ1-1	TRBD1	TGCGCCAGCAGTAGGGACAGCATGAACACTGAAGCTTTCTTT	CASSRDSMNTEAFF
NA	TRBV12-5	TRBJ2-1	TRBD2	TGTGCTAGTGGTTTGGTACTAGCGGGAGGAGGAAATGAGCAGTTCTTC	CASGLVLAGGGNEQFF
once	TRBV18	TRBJ1-5	TRBD1	TGTGCCAGCTCAGGCGGGACAGGGGTTTATCAGCCCCAGCATTTT	CASSGGTGVYQPQHF
NA	TRBV29-1	TRBJ2-5	NA	TGCAGCGCCTTGCCCGGGGATGAGACCCAGTACTTC	CSALPGDETQYF
NA	TRBV7-9	TRBJ2-7	NA	TGTGCCAGCAGCTCGAGCGTCCCCTCTTCCTACGAGCAGTACTTC	CASSSSVPSSYEQYF
NA	TRBV10-3	TRBJ2-1	TRBD2	TGTGCCATCAGGGGGACTAGCGGGAGGAATCACAATGAGCAGTTCTTC	CAIRGTSGRNHNEQFF
NA	TRBV28	TRBJ2-2	NA	TGTGCCAGCAAAGTAGCGTCCGGGGAGCTGTTTTTT	CASKVASGELFF
NA	TRBV2	TRBJ2-1	TRBD2	TGTGCCACCGCCGGGACTAGCGGAGCTTACTCCTACAATGAGCAGTTCTTC	CATAGTSGAYSYNEQFF
NA	TRBV5-6	TRBJ2-5	NA	TGTGCCAGCAGCTTAATGCAGGGACAAGAGACCCAGTACTTC	CASSLMQGQETQYF
NA	TRBV4-3	TRBJ2-1	NA	TGCGCCAGCAGCCATCGAACTAGCAATGAGCAGTTCTTC	CASSHRTSNEQFF
NA	TRBV11-2	TRBJ2-2	NA	TGTGCCAGCAGCTTAGTTTATTCTAGCAGCACCGGGGAGCTGTTTTTT	CASSLVYSSSTGELFF
NA	TRBV4-3	TRBJ2-3	TRBD2	TGCGCCAGCAGCCAAGAAAGGACTAGCGGCTACACAGATACGCAGTATTTT	CASSQERTSGYTDTQYF
NA	TRBV3-1/TRBV3-2	TRBJ2-7	TRBD1	TGTGCCAGCAGCCGGGGGGGGACAGGGATCTACGAGCAGTACTTC	CASSRGGTGIYEQYF
NA	TRBV6-5	TRBJ1-6	NA	TGTGCCAGCAGTTACTCGCGGGGTTCACCCCTCCACTTT	CASSYSRGSPLHF
NA	TRBV27	TRBJ2-1	TRBD2	TGTGCCAGCAGTTTTCCCGGGAGGGACGGTGAGCAGTTCTTC	CASSFPGRDGEQFF
NA	TRBV4-3	TRBJ2-7	TRBD1	TGCGCCAGCAGCCAAGATGCGGACAGGGTCGAGCAGTACTTC	CASSQDADRVEQYF
NA	TRBV25-1	TRBJ2-3	NA	TGTGCCAGCAGGGCCCTTCCAGATACGCAGTATTTT	CASRALPDTQYF
few	TRBV5-4	TRBJ2-7	TRBD1	TGTGCCAGCAGCCCCGCCGGGACAGTCGACTACGAGCAGTACTTC	CASSPAGTVDYEQYF
NA	TRBV2	TRBJ2-1	NA	TGTGCCAGCAGTGGGGACACAGCCACCTACAATGAGCAGTTCTTC	CASSGDTATYNEQFF
once	TRBV5-6	TRBJ1-2	NA	TGTGCCAGCAGCCCCGCGGCTAACGACTATGGCTACACCTTC	CASSPAANDYGYTF
NA	TRBV19	TRBJ2-1	NA	TGTGCCAGTAGTACCCGAACGGGAACCAGCAATGAGCAGTTCTTC	CASSTRTGTSNEQFF
NA	TRBV21-1	TRBJ2-7	NA	TGTGCCAGCAGCTTGGGGGGTGGACACTTTCCCCCCATCGAGCAGTACTTC	CASSLGGGHFPPIEQYF
NA	TRBV18	TRBJ1-3	NA	TGTGCCAGCTCACCGCGCAGGACAGTCTCTGGAAACACCATATATTTT	CASSPRRTVSGNTIYF
NA	TRBV7-2	TRBJ2-5	TRBD1	TGTGCCAGCAGCACCGGACAGGGGGAACGAGAGACCCAGTACTTC	CASSTGQGERETQYF
once	TRBV6-2/TRBV6-3	TRBJ2-7	NA	TGTGCCAGCTGCCCTAGCGCCTCCTACGAGCAGTACTTC	CASCPSASYEQYF
NA	TRBV9	TRBJ2-5	NA	TGTGCCAGCAGCGTAGGGGCTAGCCAGCGAGAGACCCAGTACTTC	CASSVGASQRETQYF
NA	TRBV5-3	TRBJ2-7	TRBD2	TGTGCCAGAAGCTTGCACCCGGGGAGGCGAAGCGGGAGGGCAAGGGACGAGCAGTACTTC	CARSLHPGRRSGRARDEQYF
NA	TRBV2	TRBJ1-4	NA	TGTGCCAGCAGTGAAGACAGGGAAAGTTTCGATGAAAAACTGTTTTTT	CASSEDRESFDEKLFF
NA	TRBV6-1	TRBJ2-7	TRBD2	TGTGCCAGCAGTGTTAACAGGCGACTAGCGGGAGTCTCTTACGAGCAGTACTTC	CASSVNRRLAGVSYEQYF
NA	TRBV27	TRBJ2-7	NA	TGTGCCAGCAGTCCCCCCATCCAGTTCGAGCAGTACTTC	CASSPPIQFEQYF
NA	TRBV10-1	TRBJ2-1	NA	TGCGCCAGCAGTGAGTCGGGCACCTTTTCTTCCCGTTACAATGAGCAGTTCTTC	CASSESGTFSSRYNEQFF
NA	TRBV6-2/TRBV6-3	TRBJ2-7	NA	TGTGCCAGCAGTTACTCACGGGACACGACCTACGAGCAGTACTTC	CASSYSRDTTYEQYF
NA	TRBV7-8	TRBJ1-5	NA	TGTGCCAGCAGCTTTGCTACGGGGGTGAGCAATCAGCCCCAGCATTTT	CASSFATGVSNQPQHF
NA	TRBV7-2	TRBJ1-5	NA	TGTGCCAGCAGCCTGGATTCGGGGGGAAATCAGCCCCAGCATTTT	CASSLDSGGNQPQHF
NA	TRBV11-2	TRBJ2-1	TRBD2	TGTGCCAGCAGCTTGGGACTAGCGGGAGGGCCTCTCAACAATGAGCAGTTCTTC	CASSLGLAGGPLNNEQFF